Listed here are 23 T cell receptor beta chains from one sample, sequenced in a study of PD-1 blockade in classical Hodgkin lymphoma. Repertoires were generated with immunoSEQ multiplex PCR, while TCRdb's copy carries only in-frame clones and drops some. Of 20,000 to 25,000 clones in the sample, about 89% are singletons; the top ten hold roughly 0.58%. This sample's time point: newly diagnosed, previously untreated cHL patient sample. From thawed PBMCs, CD4+ T cells were purified using magnetic negative selection. Material for sequencing was CD4+ T cells from blood. All receptors derive from a human donor with classical Hodgkin lymphoma.

This chain uses TRBV10-1 with TRBJ2-7, with D perhaps being TRBD1 or TRBD2 (6 bases each). This CDR3 spans 14 amino acids. Trimming took off 0 bases at V and 5 bases at J, with 11 bases between the two ends. CDR1 WNHNN and CDR2 SYGVQD come from the germline V gene (reference sequence). The CDR3 nucleotides are TGCGCCAGCAGTGAGTCCGGGGGCCGGGACGAGCAGTACTTC. As protein: CASSESGGRDEQYF.

The chain has TRBV19 and TRBJ2-2; D unresolved. Per the germline V gene, CDR1 is LNHDA and CDR2 is SQIVND (reference sequence). The CDR3 loop spans 15 amino acids. V lost 6 bases to trimming and J lost 0 bases, with 11 bases between them. CDR3 residues: CASRLGPSNTGELFF. The CDR3, as DNA: TGTGCCAGTAGGCTAGGTCCCTCGAACACCGGGGAGCTGTTTTTT. The entire variable domain, with the rest obtained from reference TRBV19 and TRBJ2-2, is as follows: DGGITQSPKYLFRKEGQNVTLSCEQNLNHDAMYWYRQDPGQGLRLIYYSQIVNDFQKGDIAEGYSVSREKKESFPLTVTSAQKNPTAFYLCASRLGPSNTGELFFGEGSRLTVL.

The V and J genes are TRBV10-3 and TRBJ2-3; D is perhaps TRBD2 (7 bases). V lost 0 bases to trimming and J lost 6 bases, with 16 bases between them. This CDR3 has 16 amino acids. The V gene's germline CDR1 is ENHRY and CDR2 SYGVKD. The CDR3 protein is CAISESGGGHWDTQYF. The DNA of the CDR3 is TGTGCCATCAGTGAGTCAGGGGGGGGTCATTGGGATACGCAGTATTTT.

This clone was seen just once. The chain couples TRBV6-6 to TRBJ2-2; D gene uncertain. The germline CDR1 and CDR2 sequences are MNHNY and SVGAGI (reference sequence). Trimming pared 5 bases from V and 1 base from J, leaving 8 bases between. The CDR3 contains 14 residues. CDR3 nucleotide sequence: TGTGCCAGCAGTGTCGAACAGAACACCGGGGAGCTGTTTTTT. This sequence encodes CASSVEQNTGELFF.

The chain carries TRBV4-1 and TRBJ2-7; D might be TRBD1 or TRBD2, each matching 5 bases. Germline CDR1 and CDR2: MGHRA and YSYEKL. V was trimmed by 0 bases and J by 0 bases, leaving 18 bases between them. This CDR3 contains 18 residues. The CDR3 nucleotides are TGCGCCAGCAGCCAAGATCCGGGACCGATATTAACCTCCTACGAGCAGTACTTC. It is translated as CASSQDPGPILTSYEQYF.

This chain joins TRBV27 and TRBJ2-2; no definite D call. Trimming took off 2 bases at V and 5 bases at J, with 12 bases between the two ends. CDR3 size: 15 residues. The germline CDR1 and CDR2 sequences are MNHEY and SMNVEV (reference sequence). CDR3 bases: TGTGCCAGCAGTTTACCCAGTTACGGAACCGGGGAGCTGTTTTTT. Translating it yields CASSLPSYGTGELFF.

Here the CDR3 DNA reads TGCGCCAGCAGCCAAGATGGACTAGCGGGGGATTTCGAGGGGCAGTTCTTC. As protein: CASSQDGLAGDFEGQFF. The V call is TRBV4-3, the J call TRBJ2-1, with TRBD2 identical over 13 bases. Germline V lookup: CDR1 LGHNA, CDR2 YSLEER. After removal of 0 bases from V and 12 bases from J, the junction contained 11 bases not matched to a gene. This CDR3 is built from 17 residues.

In the case of this clone: Compared with germline, one end of the junction differs, possibly owing to a read error. The V call is TRBV28, the J call TRBJ1-6; a possible D gene is TRBD1 (5 bases). This CDR3 has 14 residues. CDR1 is MDHEN and CDR2 is SYDVKM in the germline V gene. CDR3 region: CASTPGRTNSPLHF. DNA for the CDR3: TGTGCCAGCACTCCGGGGCGGACTAATTCGCCCCTCCACTTT.

The rearrangement uses TRBV30 and TRBJ2-1, with a possible D match to TRBD2 (5 bases). This CDR3 contains 14 residues. V was shortened by 3 bases and J by 8 bases, with 17 bases between the two germline ends. The germline CDR1 and CDR2 sequences are GTSNPN and SVGIG (reference sequence). CDR3 in DNA: TGTGCCTGGAGGGAGGAGTGGCCGTTCGATGAGCAGTTCTTC. Amino acids: CAWREEWPFDEQFF.

The rearrangement joins TRBV5-6 to TRBJ2-7; D is uncertain. V gave up 2 bases and J gave up 4 bases, with 13 bases separating them. The CDR3 is made up of 14 amino acids. Germline CDR1 SGHDT, CDR2 YYEEEE. The CDR3 region has the DNA TGTGCCAGCAGCTTAGTACGGTCCTCTTACGAGCAGTACTTC. Protein: CASSLVRSSYEQYF.

V is TRBV28 and J is TRBJ1-3; tentatively, D is TRBD1 (5 bases). Germline assignment: CDR1 MDHEN and CDR2 SYDVKM. V gave up 6 bases and J gave up 8 bases, with 17 bases separating them. The CDR3 covers 14 residues. The CDR3 nucleotides read TGTGCCAGCAGCCCGGAGCAGGGCTGGCACACCATATATTTT. It is translated as CASSPEQGWHTIYF.

The CDR3 DNA follows: TGTGCCACCAGCAGCCTCGGACAGGGGGCCTACGAGCAGTACTTC. It specifies CATSSLGQGAYEQYF. V usage is TRBV15 and J usage is TRBJ2-7; 10 nucleotides agree with TRBD1. Germline loops: CDR1 LNHNV, CDR2 YYDKDF (reference sequence). CDR3 length: 15 residues. Germline trimming cut 3 bases from V and 2 bases from J; bases unmatched to any gene: 4.

This chain uses TRBV18 with TRBJ2-7; D is possibly TRBD1 (5 bases). CDR1 is KGHSH and CDR2 is LQKENI in the germline V gene. Trimming shortened V by 6 bases and J by 7 bases, and 10 bases separated the two germline ends. The CDR3 loop spans 11 amino acids. In nucleotides, the CDR3 is TGTGCCAGCTCGCTCAACAGGGAGCAGTACTTC. Encoded protein: CASSLNREQYF.

This clone was picked up one time. The chain joins TRBV25-1 to TRBJ2-5, with TRBD2 identical over 10 bases. This CDR3 is built from 13 residues. With V trimmed by 5 bases and J by 5 bases, 2 bases remained unmatched. Germline V gene data show CDR1 as MGHDK and CDR2 as SYGVNS. DNA of the CDR3: TGTGCCAGCAGTCTAGCGGGGGTGGAGACCCAGTACTTC. It specifies CASSLAGVETQYF. Full variable domain (rest looked up from reference TRBV25-1 and TRBJ2-5): EADIYQTPRYLVIGTGKKITLECSQTMGHDKMYWYQQDPGMELHLIHYSYGVNSTEKGDLSSESTVSRIRTEHFPLTLESARPSHTSQYLCASSLAGVETQYFGPGTRLLVL.

This clone was seen only once. The V call is TRBV18, the J call TRBJ1-1, with D perhaps TRBD1 (5 bases). Per the germline V gene, CDR1 is KGHSH and CDR2 is LQKENI. The CDR3 length is 15 residues. Trimming removed 1 base at V and 5 bases at J, with 14 bases between. The CDR3 here is CASSPLGHEGTEAFF. Written as DNA, the CDR3 is TGTGCCAGCTCACCACTCGGGCATGAGGGGACTGAAGCTTTCTTT. The whole variable domain, remainder taken from reference TRBV18 and TRBJ1-1, is NAGVMQNPRHLVRRRGQEARLRCSPMKGHSHVYWYRQLPEEGLKFMVYLQKENIIDESGMPKERFSAEFPKEGPSILRIQQVVRGDSAAYFCASSPLGHEGTEAFFGQGTRLTVV.

This clone has only one observation. The chain is built from TRBV4-3 and TRBJ2-7; D perhaps matches TRBD1 (5 bases). The CDR3 extends over 16 amino acids. Trimming stripped 2 bases from V and 7 bases from J, with 21 bases between. CDR1 and CDR2 from the germline V gene are LGHNA and YSLEER. CDR3 in amino acids: CASSQRRVPGSGEQYF. The CDR3 DNA sequence: TGCGCCAGCAGCCAAAGAAGGGTCCCAGGGTCTGGGGAGCAGTACTTC.

This rearrangement joins TRBV6-5 to TRBJ1-5; tentative D call: TRBD1 (6 bases). Trimming took off 6 bases at V and 2 bases at J, with 8 bases between the two ends. This CDR3 spans 13 amino acids. Germline CDR1 and CDR2: MNHEY and SVGAGI. The CDR3 nucleotides read TGTGCCAGCAGACAGGGAGGCAATCAGCCCCAGCATTTT. Translation gives CASRQGGNQPQHF.

The gene calls are TRBV19 and TRBJ2-2; possibly TRBD1 for D (6 bases). Germline CDR1 reads LNHDA; CDR2 reads SQIVND (reference sequence). The V gene lost 3 bases and the J gene lost 3 bases, with 11 bases spanning the gap. The CDR3 consists of 15 residues. CDR3 region: CASSMGDTYTGELFF. In DNA, the CDR3 is TGTGCCAGTAGTATGGGGGACACCTACACCGGGGAGCTGTTTTTT.

V usage is TRBV6-5 and J usage is TRBJ2-7; either TRBD1 or TRBD2 may fit D (6 bases each). The germline V gene has CDR1 MNHEY and CDR2 SVGAGI. The CDR3 is 13 amino acids. V lost 6 bases and J 3 bases, leaving 12 bases between the germline ends. CDR3 coding DNA: TGTGCCAGCAGGAGAGGGGGGAGCTACGAGCAGTACTTC. Protein: CASRRGGSYEQYF.

This sequence joins TRBV28 and TRBJ1-5; a possible D gene is TRBD1 (5 bases). V lost 1 base to trimming and J lost 0 bases, with 10 bases between them. The CDR3 spans 16 residues. Germline V gene data show CDR1 as MDHEN and CDR2 as SYDVKM. The CDR3 protein is CASSLFGTYSNQPQHF. For the CDR3, the DNA is TGTGCCAGCAGTTTATTCGGGACCTATAGCAATCAGCCCCAGCATTTT.

This clone was recorded a few times. The chain combines TRBV4-3 with TRBJ1-2; D ambiguous. The CDR3 spans 13 residues. The ends were cut back, 2 bases at V and 2 bases at J, with 6 bases in the middle. Per germline, CDR1 LGHNA and CDR2 YSLEER. The CDR3 sequence: CASSQRENYGYTF. CDR3 in DNA: TGCGCCAGCAGCCAACGGGAGAACTATGGCTACACCTTC.

This chain links TRBV6-6 with TRBJ1-6, with TRBD1 matching 9 bases. J lost 8 bases, V lost 2 bases, and 4 bases had no gene match. CDR3 length equals 15 residues. Looked up from germline, CDR1 is MNHNY and CDR2 is SVGAGI (reference sequence). The CDR3 nucleotides read TGTGCCAGCAGTTACGGGGGACAGGGAGATTCACCCCTCCACTTT. Translated, it gives CASSYGGQGDSPLHF.

Comment on this clone: The sample carries other DNA sequences with the same CDR3. V usage is TRBV7-2 and J usage is TRBJ2-3; D gene unclear. Per the germline V gene, CDR1 is SGHTA and CDR2 is FQGNSA. This CDR3 comprises 15 residues. V shed 1 base and J shed 0 bases, with 8 bases lying between them. The CDR3 coding sequence is TGTGCCAGCAGCTTAGGGCAGCCTAGCACAGATACGCAGTATTTT. Translating gives CASSLGQPSTDTQYF. Using reference TRBV7-2 and TRBJ2-3 for the parts outside the CDR3, the full variable domain is GAGVSQSPSNKVTEKGKDVELRCDPISGHTALYWYRQSLGQGLEFLIYFQGNSAPDKSGLPSDRFSAERTGGSVSTLTIQRTQQEDSAVYLCASSLGQPSTDTQYFGPGTRLTVL.